This T cell receptor (beta chain) was observed in a study of T cells in Graves' hyperthyroidism and ophthalmopathy. The CDR3 has 13 residues. V was shortened by 3 bases and J by 5 bases, with 10 bases between the two germline ends. Using RNA transcripts as the source, TCR beta CDR3 regions were amplified. An initial round of RT-PCR targeting the TCR CDR3 relied on the HTBI primer set. TCRdb redid the calling of the multiplex PCR reads with MiXCR, one entry per CDR3 protein. The data show approximately 380,000 distinct CDR3 sequences, 15% to 20% seen once. Concerning this clonotype: What it binds is unknown.

General observations from the study: The majority of expanded thyroid clonotypes above 0.001 also appeared in blood.

Disease duration under 2 months; hyperthyroidism patients were aged 18 to 65. The diagnostic basis comprised clinical symptoms, serum thyroxine and TRAb, thyroid ultrasound and orbital computed tomography. The specimen was blood. The genes are TRBV12-3 or TRBV12-4 and TRBJ1-2; D is uncertain. The receptor was derived from a woman between 18 and 30 years old with Graves' hyperthyroidism. The CDR3 spells CASSLGLLYGYTF. The DNA for the CDR3 is TGTGCCAGCAGTTTGGGCCTCTTATATGGCTACACCTTC.